A selection of T cell receptor beta chains follows, all from one sample in a study of human T cells and chemical hapten exposure. MiXCR was run by TCRdb on the RACE reads, yielding one entry per CDR3 protein. The table lists approximately 85,000 distinct CDR3 sequences, about 9.4% of them singletons. Source: whole blood, taken in connection with sensitization to the hapten diphenylcyclopropenone (DPC). The receptors were gathered from a woman in her twenties or thirties with alopecia areata. Some clones in this sample may be carry-over from other donors' samples. The CDR3 runs from the conserved cysteine through the conserved F or W. A D gene is named only where the DNA matches it firmly. The size field is filled for only some rows; it gives once, few, many or a size class.

CDR3 DNA: TGTGCCAGCTCACCGGCCTATAGCAATCAGCCCCAGCATTTT; CDR3 protein: CASSPAYSNQPQHF; V gene: TRBV18; clone size: many; J gene: TRBJ1-5; D gene: .
CDR3 DNA: TGTGCCAGTAGCCGCGACAGGGATTCTGCCAAAAACATTCAGTACTTC; CDR3 protein: CASSRDRDSAKNIQYF; V gene: TRBV19; clone size: many; J gene: TRBJ2-4; D gene: TRBD1
CDR3 DNA: TGTGCCAGCAGGTCAGGGGGACTTGGAAACACCATATATTTT; CDR3 protein: CASRSGGLGNTIYF; V gene: TRBV12-3/TRBV12-4; clone size: few; J gene: TRBJ1-3; D gene: TRBD1
CDR3 DNA: TGCAGCGTGTGGCTAGCGGAATCCAATGAGCAGTTCTTC; CDR3 protein: CSVWLAESNEQFF; V gene: TRBV29-1; clone size: many; J gene: TRBJ2-1; D gene: TRBD2
CDR3 DNA: TGTGCCAGCAGCCTGGGAGGGACAGGGCGCGGTACGCAGTATTTT; CDR3 protein: CASSLGGTGRGTQYF; V gene: TRBV5-4; clone size: many; J gene: TRBJ2-3; D gene: TRBD1
CDR3 DNA: TGCAGTGCTAATCCATGGGGGACAGATACGCAGTATTTT; CDR3 protein: CSANPWGTDTQYF; V gene: TRBV20-1; clone size: .; J gene: TRBJ2-3; D gene: .
CDR3 DNA: TGTGCCAGCAGTGAAATCGCAGACTACGAGCAGTACTTC; CDR3 protein: CASSEIADYEQYF; V gene: TRBV2; clone size: many; J gene: TRBJ2-7; D gene: .
CDR3 DNA: TGTGCCAGCAGTGAGAGGGGACAGTTCTACGAGCAGTACTTC; CDR3 protein: CASSERGQFYEQYF; V gene: TRBV2; clone size: few; J gene: TRBJ2-7; D gene: TRBD1
CDR3 DNA: TGCAGCGGTTTACCGGGACTAGAATACAATGAGCAGCTCTTC; CDR3 protein: CSGLPGLEYNEQLF; V gene: TRBV29-1; clone size: .; J gene: TRBJ2-1; D gene: TRBD2
CDR3 DNA: TGTGCCAGCAGGGCTAGCGGGCCACAAGAGACCCAGTACTTC; CDR3 protein: CASRASGPQETQYF; V gene: TRBV12-3/TRBV12-4; clone size: many; J gene: TRBJ2-5; D gene: TRBD2
CDR3 DNA: TGCAGTGCTAGATGGACAGGGCGAGAGACCCAGTACTTC; CDR3 protein: CSARWTGRETQYF; V gene: TRBV20-1; clone size: many; J gene: TRBJ2-5; D gene: TRBD1
CDR3 DNA: TGTGCCAGCAGTTACACCCGACCGGGACCTACCCATGGCTACACCTTC; CDR3 protein: CASSYTRPGPTHGYTF; V gene: TRBV6-5; clone size: many; J gene: TRBJ1-2; D gene: .
CDR3 DNA: TGTGCCAGCAGGAAAATTGGACAGGGACGACAGCCCCAGCATTTT; CDR3 protein: CASRKIGQGRQPQHF; V gene: TRBV6-5; clone size: many; J gene: TRBJ1-5; D gene: TRBD1
CDR3 DNA: TGTGCCAGCAGGACAGATTTCATGGTCTATGGCTACACCTTC; CDR3 protein: CASRTDFMVYGYTF; V gene: TRBV6-1; clone size: few; J gene: TRBJ1-2; D gene: .
CDR3 DNA: TGTGCCAGCTCTCCCTATGACAGCTACAATCAGCCCCAGCATTTT; CDR3 protein: CASSPYDSYNQPQHF; V gene: TRBV18; clone size: many; J gene: TRBJ1-5; D gene: .
CDR3 DNA: TGTGCCAGCTCACCGTGGGGGCTTGCTAGCAATCAGCCCCAGCATTTT; CDR3 protein: CASSPWGLASNQPQHF; V gene: TRBV18; clone size: .; J gene: TRBJ1-5; D gene: .
CDR3 DNA: TGTGCCAGTAGTATAGGGGACAGGTCCTACGTCGCTGGCTACACCTTC; CDR3 protein: CASSIGDRSYVAGYTF; V gene: TRBV19; clone size: many; J gene: TRBJ1-2; D gene: TRBD1
CDR3 DNA: TGTGCCAGCAGCTTACAGGGGACCTTCACCGGGGAGCTGTTTTTT; CDR3 protein: CASSLQGTFTGELFF; V gene: TRBV7-2; clone size: many; J gene: TRBJ2-2; D gene: .
CDR3 DNA: TGTGCCAGCAGTTACTCGAGCAGACAGCCCCAGCATTTT; CDR3 protein: CASSYSSRQPQHF; V gene: TRBV6-5; clone size: many; J gene: TRBJ1-5; D gene: .
CDR3 DNA: TGCAGTCCCCGCAGGGAAGAGACCCAGTACTTC; CDR3 protein: CSPRREETQYF; V gene: TRBV20-1; clone size: many; J gene: TRBJ2-5; D gene: .
CDR3 DNA: TGTGCCAGCAGTTACTCGAGGGCCGGGGCCTACGAGCAGTACTTC; CDR3 protein: CASSYSRAGAYEQYF; V gene: TRBV6-5; clone size: many; J gene: TRBJ2-7; D gene: .
CDR3 DNA: TGTGCCAGCAGCGTAGCGGACAGGGGATACGAGCAGTACTTC; CDR3 protein: CASSVADRGYEQYF; V gene: TRBV9; clone size: .; J gene: TRBJ2-7; D gene: TRBD1
CDR3 DNA: TGTGCCAGTCGGGGGCGCAGCTATGGCTACACCTTC; CDR3 protein: CASRGRSYGYTF; V gene: TRBV9; clone size: many; J gene: TRBJ1-2; D gene: .
CDR3 DNA: TGCAGTGCTAGGCGGGGGGATCAGCCCCAGCATTTT; CDR3 protein: CSARRGDQPQHF; V gene: TRBV20-1; clone size: few; J gene: TRBJ1-5; D gene: .
CDR3 DNA: TGTGCCAGCGGATCAAAAGGGAACACTGAAGCTTTCTTT; CDR3 protein: CASGSKGNTEAFF; V gene: TRBV7-9; clone size: .; J gene: TRBJ1-1; D gene: .
CDR3 DNA: TGCGCCAGCAGCCAAGATAACCCTTACGAGCAGTACTTC; CDR3 protein: CASSQDNPYEQYF; V gene: TRBV4-1; clone size: many; J gene: TRBJ2-7; D gene: .
CDR3 DNA: TGTGCCAGCAGCTGGGGCGTTCGGGTGACAGGTGACGAGCAGTACTTC; CDR3 protein: CASSWGVRVTGDEQYF; V gene: TRBV5-5; clone size: .; J gene: TRBJ2-7; D gene: .
CDR3 DNA: TGTGCCATCAGTAGGGGAAGCGACGAGCAGTACTTC; CDR3 protein: CAISRGSDEQYF; V gene: TRBV10-3; clone size: many; J gene: TRBJ2-7; D gene: .
CDR3 DNA: TGTGCCAGCAGTGAATACGACGGTGAAGCTTTCTTT; CDR3 protein: CASSEYDGEAFF; V gene: TRBV25-1; clone size: many; J gene: TRBJ1-1; D gene: .